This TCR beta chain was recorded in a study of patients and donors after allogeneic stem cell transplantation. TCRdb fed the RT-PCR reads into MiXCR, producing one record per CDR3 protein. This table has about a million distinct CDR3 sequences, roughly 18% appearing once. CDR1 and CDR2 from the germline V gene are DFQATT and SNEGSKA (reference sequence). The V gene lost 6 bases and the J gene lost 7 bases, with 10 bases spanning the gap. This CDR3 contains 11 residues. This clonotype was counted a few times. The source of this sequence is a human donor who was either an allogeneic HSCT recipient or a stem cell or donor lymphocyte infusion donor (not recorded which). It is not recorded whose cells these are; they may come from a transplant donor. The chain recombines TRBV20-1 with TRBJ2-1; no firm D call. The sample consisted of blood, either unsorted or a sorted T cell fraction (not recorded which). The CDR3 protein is CSAPRLNEQFF. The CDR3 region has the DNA TGCAGTGCACCCCGGTTGAATGAGCAGTTCTTC.